Listed below are T cell receptor beta chains from one sample, sequenced in a study of siplizumab effects on memory and regulatory T cells. Using immunoSEQ multiplex PCR, the repertoire was profiled, and TCRdb retains in-frame clones only, with some absent. The sample gives some 100,000 clones, 75% to 95% of which show up once; around 0.15% is in the top ten. Sequences were obtained from CD4+ T cells sorted from blood. Receptors were obtained from a human donor in good health. Both conserved end residues are part of each CDR3.

j_gene,len,v_gene,CDR3aa
TRBJ2-3,16,TRBV7-2,CASSLVTGISTDTQYF
TRBJ1-5,16,TRBV5-5,CASSPKQGASNQPQHF
TRBJ1-6,15,TRBV7-9,CASSLEGTPNSPLHF
TRBJ1-1,13,TRBV10-3,CAISGTSSDGAFF
TRBJ1-1,13,TRBV19,CASSTVMNTEAFF
TRBJ1-2,14,TRBV28,CASKTVFPNYGYTF
TRBJ2-5,17,TRBV19,CASSPKVGVASRETQYF
TRBJ1-5,13,TRBV19,CASSMDVEQPQHF
TRBJ2-5,14,TRBV27,CASAPAPTQETQYF
TRBJ1-1,13,TRBV5-4,CASSLGANTEAFF
TRBJ2-7,15,TRBV27,CASRHQTGVWAEQYF
TRBJ1-2,15,TRBV11-2,CASSVDRSLNYGYTF
TRBJ2-4,10,TRBV11-2,CASSQKSPHF
TRBJ2-1,17,TRBV5-6,CASSLEFSGGAYNEQFF
TRBJ1-2,14,TRBV29-1,CSVEPTESNYGYTF
TRBJ2-7,14,TRBV9,CASSVAGTGGEQYF
TRBJ2-7,13,TRBV15,CATSRDWTGYQYF
TRBJ2-3,16,TRBV5-1,CASSWDGGGRTDTQYF
TRBJ1-1,13,TRBV29-1,CSAGQGPNTEAFF
TRBJ2-5,14,TRBV5-4,CASSLGQSQETQYF
TRBJ2-5,15,TRBV7-2,CASSAGGGGGETQYF
TRBJ2-3,15,TRBV9,CASSPWVAGEDTQYF
TRBJ2-2,14,TRBV6-4,CASRYGGGTGELFF
TRBJ2-3,14,TRBV7-7,CASSRGGSTDTQYF
TRBJ1-6,16,TRBV4-1,CASSQEGRRGNSPLHF
TRBJ1-5,14,TRBV6-1,CASIRRQGYQPQHF
TRBJ1-2,15,TRBV5-6,CASSGTIGTAYGYTF